Described below is a single T cell receptor beta chain sequence and its context. Its antigen remains unidentified. The PCR contained 60 Vbeta and 13 Jbeta primers. Sequenced by immunoSEQ multiplex PCR; TCRdb stores in-frame clones only, minus some. The sample shows more than 150,000 clones, over 75% of them seen only once. This specimen belongs to a study of cytomegalovirus exposure and HLA in healthy donors. Whole-study findings and limits: Accurate prediction of most subjects' HLA-A and HLA-B alleles from TCR beta sequences was reported. There were some V segments, including TRBV6-2 and TRBV6-3, excluded as indistinguishable.

The CDR3 spans 14 residues. V lost 4 bases to trimming and J lost 4 bases, with 14 bases between them. Germline V gives CDR1 SNHLY, CDR2 FYNNEI. V is TRBV2 and J is TRBJ2-7; D gene ambiguous. This TCR derives from a man aged 50-60 years in good health and CMV-seronegative. Input material: PBMCs. The CDR3 nucleotides read TGTGCCAGCAGTGGACGGGTCGACCGGTACGAGCAGTACTTC. Amino acid sequence: CASSGRVDRYEQYF. The entire variable domain, with the rest obtained from reference TRBV2 and TRBJ2-7, is as follows: EPEVTQTPSHQVTQMGQEVILRCVPISNHLYFYWYRQILGQKVEFLVSFYNNEISEKSEIFDDQFSVERPDGSNFTLKIRSTKLEDSAMYFCASSGRVDRYEQYFGPGTRLTVT.